The 11 T cell receptor beta chains in this list originate from one sample, sequenced in a study of shared clonotypes between healthy human individuals. Data came from immunoSEQ multiplex PCR; TCRdb stores just in-frame clones and leaves some out. The table lists 490,000 or so clones, around 79% of them singletons. Specimen: PBMCs. These receptors were obtained from a woman aged 40 to 49 in good health. Some clones in this sample may be carry-over from other donors' samples.

Details on this clone: The germline gene is not matched at one end of the junction; a read error may be the cause. The identical CDR3 is also encoded by other nucleotide sequences in the sample. The V call is TRBV19, the J call TRBJ1-5; TRBD1 is a possible D gene (5 bases). Germline lookup yields CDR1 LNHDA and CDR2 SQIVND (reference sequence). The CDR3 extends over 12 amino acids. CDR3 nucleotides: TGTGCCACCAGGGAAGGCAATCAGCCCCAACATTTT. This encodes CATREGNQPQHF.

In its sample, this clone was seen a few times. The genes are TRBV30 and TRBJ2-1; unclear D gene. The ends were cut back, 2 bases at V and 4 bases at J, with 9 bases in the middle. In germline, CDR1 is GTSNPN, CDR2 SVGIG (reference sequence). The CDR3 contains 13 residues. In DNA, the CDR3 is TGTGCCTGGAGTCTTGACCAGTACAATGAGCAGTTCTTC. Encoded protein: CAWSLDQYNEQFF.

This clone appeared once. V gene TRBV29-1 combines with J gene TRBJ2-3; the match to TRBD2 covers 11 bases. The CDR3 is made up of 14 amino acids. Looked up from germline, CDR1 is SQVTM and CDR2 is ANQGSEA. The trim removed 7 bases at V and 5 bases at J, leaving 8 bases unmatched. The CDR3 spells CSAAGTSGRDTQYF. The CDR3 DNA is TGCAGCGCCGCCGGGACTAGCGGAAGAGATACGCAGTATTTT.

The rearrangement links TRBV19 to TRBJ2-2, with TRBD1 identical over 8 bases. The ends lost 5 bases at V and 4 bases at J; junction bases unmatched: 9. CDR3 length: 16 residues. CDR1 is LNHDA, CDR2 SQIVND, per germline (reference sequence). The CDR3: CASSPGTGGLTGELFF. As DNA, the CDR3 is TGTGCCAGTAGTCCCGGGACAGGCGGGCTCACCGGGGAGCTGTTTTTT.

Ten or more counts support this clone. This sequence joins TRBV2 and TRBJ2-5, with 10 bases fitting TRBD2. CDR1 and CDR2 from the germline V gene are SNHLY and FYNNEI. The CDR3 runs 14 residues. V was pared by 6 bases and J by 5 bases, with 6 bases of the junction left unmatched. CDR3 bases: TGTGCCAGCAGGCTAGCGGGAGTAGAGGAGACCCAGTACTTC. Its translation is CASRLAGVEETQYF.

The J gene is TRBJ2-3, the V gene TRBV5-3; no firm D call. TRBV5-3 is filed as an ORF, its function uncertain. V lost 4 bases and J lost 0, with 12 bases in between. The length of the CDR3 is 15 residues. CDR3 DNA: TGTGCCAGAAGCCAGCCCGGAGAGAGCACAGATACGCAGTATTTT. Its protein is CARSQPGESTDTQYF.

The V and J genes are TRBV11-2 and TRBJ2-7; the D gene is possibly TRBD1 (5 bases). Germline V CDR1 and CDR2: SGHAT, FQNNGV. V was pared by 5 bases and J by 3 bases, with 20 bases between. The CDR3 has 16 amino acids. DNA for the CDR3: TGTGCCAGCAGCCAGGAAGGGCAGGGATGGGACTACGAGCAGTACTTC. Protein: CASSQEGQGWDYEQYF.

This chain joins TRBV29-1 and TRBJ1-1, with D possibly TRBD1 on 5 matching bases. The CDR3 consists of 12 residues. Deletions cut 3 bases from V and 1 base from J, with 6 bases between. The germline CDR1 and CDR2 sequences are SQVTM and ANQGSEA. CDR3 region: CSVDRENTEAFF. CDR3 in DNA: TGCAGCGTTGACAGGGAGAACACTGAAGCTTTCTTT.

V is TRBV7-2 and J is TRBJ2-1, with 11 bases fitting TRBD1. V shed 5 bases and J 6 bases; nucleotides not matched to a gene: 9. CDR3 length equals 16 residues. Germline loops: CDR1 SGHTA, CDR2 FQGNSA. The CDR3 DNA is TGTGCCAGCAGCCTTGCCGGGACAGGGGGTTTCAATGAGCAGTTCTTC. Protein sequence: CASSLAGTGGFNEQFF.

This clone was counted once. The chain combines TRBV21-1 with TRBJ2-7. TRBV21-1 is a listed pseudogene. This CDR3 is 16 amino acids long. As DNA, the CDR3 is TGTGCCAGCAGCGCGGGAGGGGACAGGGTTACCTACGAGCAGTACTTC. Translating it yields CASSAGGDRVTYEQYF.

This rearrangement joins TRBV14 to TRBJ1-4; possibly TRBD1 for D (5 bases). CDR1 SGHDN and CDR2 FVKESK come from the germline V gene. CDR3 size: 12 residues. V lost 1 base and J 10 bases, leaving 7 bases between the germline ends. CDR3: CASSQVQGKLFF. Here the CDR3 DNA reads TGTGCCAGCAGCCAAGTTCAGGGAAAACTGTTTTTT. The full variable domain, completed using reference TRBV14 and TRBJ1-4, is EAGVTQFPSHSVIEKGQTVTLRCDPISGHDNLYWYRRVMGKEIKFLLHFVKESKQDESGMPNNRFLAERTGGTYSTLKVQPAELEDSGVYFCASSQVQGKLFFGSGTQLSVL.